These 11 T cell receptor beta chains were all obtained from the same sample, sequenced in a study of cytomegalovirus exposure and HLA in healthy donors. TCRdb's copy holds only in-frame clones and misses some; the assay was immunoSEQ multiplex PCR. The table shows under 250,000 clones, with over 80% occurring only once. The sample comprised PBMCs. The receptors were gathered from a young woman in good health and CMV-seronegative.

The chain couples TRBV10-1 to TRBJ1-1; possibly TRBD1 for D (5 bases). Germline CDR1 WNHNN, CDR2 SYGVQD (reference sequence). Trimming took 7 bases from V and 5 from J, leaving 14 bases between them. The CDR3 is made up of 13 amino acids. The DNA for the CDR3 is TGCGCCAGCAATCGGGGGGTAGGGACTGAAGCTTTCTTT. Its protein is CASNRGVGTEAFF.

This chain links TRBV12-5 with TRBJ2-4, with a tentative D call TRBD2 (6 bases). Germline CDR1 reads LGHNT; CDR2 reads FRNRAP. The CDR3 has 15 amino acids. Trimming shortened V by 6 bases and J by 9 bases, and 21 bases separated the two germline ends. The CDR3 coding sequence is TGTGCTAGTGGAGCTCGGAACCCGGAAGCGGGCATTCAGTACTTC. Protein product: CASGARNPEAGIQYF.

This clone was counted between two and nine times. The V gene is TRBV28, the J gene TRBJ2-7; 9 nucleotides line up with TRBD2. V shed 3 bases and J 0 bases; nucleotides not matched to a gene: 9. CDR1 MDHEN and CDR2 SYDVKM come from the germline V gene. This CDR3 region has 17 residues. The CDR3 region has the DNA TGTGCCAGCAGTTTCCTCGAACTAGCGGGCCCCTCCTACGAGCAGTACTTC. This gives the protein CASSFLELAGPSYEQYF.

The V gene is TRBV7-8, the J gene TRBJ2-5; 10 nucleotides match TRBD2. Per germline, CDR1 SGHVS and CDR2 FQNEAQ. V was clipped by 2 bases and J by 5 bases; unmatched bases: 11. This CDR3 contains 17 residues. CDR3 residues: CASSLPGTSAIVETQYF. DNA for the CDR3: TGTGCCAGCAGCTTACCCGGGACTAGCGCCATTGTGGAGACCCAGTACTTC.

The CDR3 sequence is CASRIRGSRNTIYF. The DNA of the CDR3 is TGTGCCAGCAGGATACGGGGGAGTAGAAACACCATATATTTT. This chain uses TRBV6-1 with TRBJ1-3, with D maybe TRBD1 (5 bases). Germline V gene lookup returns CDR1 MNHNS and CDR2 SASEGT. V was pared by 6 bases and J by 5 bases, with 14 bases between. This CDR3 is 14 amino acids long.

The rearrangement links TRBV10-3 to TRBJ1-2; unclear D gene. Trimming left V 0 bases short and J 4 bases short, with 12 bases between. Germline V gives CDR1 ENHRY, CDR2 SYGVKD. The CDR3 spans 15 residues. The CDR3 here is CAISESASESYGYTF. The DNA of the CDR3 is TGTGCCATCAGTGAGTCAGCCAGCGAAAGCTATGGCTACACCTTC.

The rearrangement links TRBV29-1 to TRBJ1-3; tentatively, D is TRBD1 (5 bases). Trimming removed 3 bases from V and 3 bases from J, with 18 bases in between. The CDR3 extends over 16 amino acids. The germline gives CDR1 SQVTM, CDR2 ANQGSEA. The CDR3 DNA reads TGCAGCGTTGAGGGGAGGGGCAGGGACGATGGAAACACCATATATTTT. This sequence encodes CSVEGRGRDDGNTIYF. The full variable domain, in which reference TRBV29-1 and TRBJ1-3 provide the parts outside the CDR3, is SAVISQKPSRDICQRGTSLTIQCQVDSQVTMMFWYRQQPGQSLTLIATANQGSEATYESGFVIDKFPISRPNLTFSTLTVSNMSPEDSSIYLCSVEGRGRDDGNTIYFGEGSWLTVV.

The chain couples TRBV6-4 to TRBJ1-4; a possible D gene is TRBD1 (5 bases). The V end lost 4 bases, the J end lost 4 bases, and 13 bases lay between the germline ends. Germline CDR1 MRHNA, CDR2 SNTAGT. The CDR3 length is 15 residues. CDR3 loop: CASSVGAGVNEKLFF. DNA for the CDR3: TGTGCCAGCAGTGTTGGGGCCGGTGTTAATGAAAAACTGTTTTTT.

V usage is TRBV14 and J usage is TRBJ2-3, with D possibly being TRBD1 (5 bases). The CDR3 loop spans 15 amino acids. V lost 3 bases and J 1 base, leaving 11 bases between the germline ends. CDR1 SGHDN and CDR2 FVKESK come from the germline V gene. The CDR3, as DNA: TGTGCCAGCAGCCAGACGACACAGGGCACAGATACGCAGTATTTT. Translation: CASSQTTQGTDTQYF. Variable domain in full (rest from reference TRBV14 and TRBJ2-3): EAGVTQFPSHSVIEKGQTVTLRCDPISGHDNLYWYRRVMGKEIKFLLHFVKESKQDESGMPNNRFLAERTGGTYSTLKVQPAELEDSGVYFCASSQTTQGTDTQYFGPGTRLTVL.

This sequence joins TRBV27 and TRBJ2-5, with 8 bases lining up with TRBD1. J was trimmed by 5 bases and V by 3 bases; bases with no gene match: 11. The germline CDR1 and CDR2 sequences are MNHEY and SMNVEV (reference sequence). The CDR3 extends over 16 amino acids. CDR3 coding DNA: TGTGCCAGCAGTTTGGGTGGACAGGGACGAGGGGAGACCCAGTACTTC. This codes for CASSLGGQGRGETQYF.

This chain uses TRBV15 with TRBJ1-5; the D gene is possibly TRBD1 (5 bases). The V gene lost 1 base and the J gene lost 7 bases, with 11 bases spanning the gap. This CDR3 region has 14 residues. Germline CDR1 reads LNHNV; CDR2 reads YYDKDF (reference sequence). This CDR3 is CATSRVEGAQPQHF. The CDR3 DNA follows: TGTGCCACCAGCAGAGTAGAAGGGGCCCAGCCCCAGCATTTT. Based on the CDR3 plus reference TRBV15 and TRBJ1-5, the full variable domain is DAMVIQNPRYQVTQFGKPVTLSCSQTLNHNVMYWYQQKSSQAPKLLFHYYDKDFNNEADTPDNFQSRRPNTSFCFLDIRSPGLGDTAMYLCATSRVEGAQPQHFGDGTRLSIL.